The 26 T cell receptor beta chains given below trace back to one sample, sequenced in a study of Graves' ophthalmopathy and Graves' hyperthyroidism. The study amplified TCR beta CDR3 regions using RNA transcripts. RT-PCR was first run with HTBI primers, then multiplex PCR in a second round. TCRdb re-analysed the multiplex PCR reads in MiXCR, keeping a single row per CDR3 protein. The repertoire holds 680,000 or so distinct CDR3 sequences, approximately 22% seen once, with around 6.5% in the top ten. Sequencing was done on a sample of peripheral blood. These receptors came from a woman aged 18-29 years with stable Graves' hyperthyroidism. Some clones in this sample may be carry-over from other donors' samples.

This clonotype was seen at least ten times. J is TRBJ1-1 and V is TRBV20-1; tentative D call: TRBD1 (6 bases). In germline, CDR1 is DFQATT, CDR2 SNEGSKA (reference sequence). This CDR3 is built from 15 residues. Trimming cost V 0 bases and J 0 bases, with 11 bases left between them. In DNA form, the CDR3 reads TGCAGTGCTAGAGATCAGGGGACGGTGAACACTGAAGCTTTCTTT. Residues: CSARDQGTVNTEAFF.

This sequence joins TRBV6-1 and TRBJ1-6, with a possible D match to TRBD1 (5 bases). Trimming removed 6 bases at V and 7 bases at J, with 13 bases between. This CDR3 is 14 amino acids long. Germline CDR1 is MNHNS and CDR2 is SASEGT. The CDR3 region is CASSPFSGNSPLHF. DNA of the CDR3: TGTGCCAGCAGCCCTTTCTCAGGGAATTCACCCCTCCACTTT.

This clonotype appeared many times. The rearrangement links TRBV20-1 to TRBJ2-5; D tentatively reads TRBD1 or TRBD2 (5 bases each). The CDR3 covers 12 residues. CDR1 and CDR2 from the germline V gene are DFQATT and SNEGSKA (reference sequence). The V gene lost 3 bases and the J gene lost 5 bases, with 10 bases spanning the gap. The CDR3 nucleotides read TGCAGTGCTAGGGGGGACGAGGAGACCCAGTACTTC. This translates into CSARGDEETQYF.

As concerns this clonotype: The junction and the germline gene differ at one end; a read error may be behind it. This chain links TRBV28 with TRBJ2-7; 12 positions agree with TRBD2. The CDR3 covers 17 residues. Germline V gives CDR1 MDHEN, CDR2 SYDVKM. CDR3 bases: TGTGCCAGCAGTTTATTCGCTAGCGGGAGGGCCTCCCACGAGCAGTACTTC. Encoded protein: CASSLFASGRASHEQYF. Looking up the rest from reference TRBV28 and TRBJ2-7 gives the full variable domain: DVKVTQSSRYLVKRTGEKVFLECVQDMDHENMFWYRQDPGLGLRLIYFSYDVKMKEKGDIPEGYSVSREKKERFSLILESASTNQTSMYLCASSLFASGRASHEQYFGPGTRLTVT.

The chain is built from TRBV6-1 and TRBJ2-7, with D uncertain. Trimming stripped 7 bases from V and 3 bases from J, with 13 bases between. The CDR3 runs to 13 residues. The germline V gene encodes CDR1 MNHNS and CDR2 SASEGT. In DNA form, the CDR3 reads TGTGCCAGCATTGACGAGTTGCTCTACGAGCAGTACTTC. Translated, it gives CASIDELLYEQYF.

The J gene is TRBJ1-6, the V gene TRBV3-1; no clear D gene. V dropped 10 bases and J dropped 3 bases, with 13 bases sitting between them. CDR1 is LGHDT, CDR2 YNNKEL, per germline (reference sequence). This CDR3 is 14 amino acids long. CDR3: CATQEKYYNSPLHF. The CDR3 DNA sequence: TGTGCCACCCAAGAGAAATACTATAATTCACCCCTCCACTTT.

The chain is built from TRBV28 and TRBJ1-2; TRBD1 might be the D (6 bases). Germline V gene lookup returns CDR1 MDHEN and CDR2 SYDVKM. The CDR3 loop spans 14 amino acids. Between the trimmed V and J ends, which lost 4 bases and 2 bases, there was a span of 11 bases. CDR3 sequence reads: CASSSGGQNYGYTF. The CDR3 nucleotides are TGTGCCAGCAGTTCTGGGGGGCAAAACTATGGCTACACCTTC.

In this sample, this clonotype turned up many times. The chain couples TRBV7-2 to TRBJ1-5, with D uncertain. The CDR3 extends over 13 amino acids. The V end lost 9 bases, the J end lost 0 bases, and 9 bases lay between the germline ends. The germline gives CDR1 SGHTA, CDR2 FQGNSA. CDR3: CASRAFSNQPQHF. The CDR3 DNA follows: TGTGCCAGTCGGGCTTTTAGCAATCAGCCCCAGCATTTT.

CDR3 in amino acids: CASSLDRAYEQYV. In DNA, the CDR3 is TGTGCCAGCAGCCTCGACAGAGCTTACGAGCAGTACGTC. The chain uses TRBV6-1 and TRBJ2-7, with a possible D match to TRBD1 (5 bases). The CDR3 spans 13 residues. CDR1 and CDR2 from the germline V gene are MNHNS and SASEGT. V was shortened by 6 bases and J by 4 bases, with 13 bases between the two germline ends.

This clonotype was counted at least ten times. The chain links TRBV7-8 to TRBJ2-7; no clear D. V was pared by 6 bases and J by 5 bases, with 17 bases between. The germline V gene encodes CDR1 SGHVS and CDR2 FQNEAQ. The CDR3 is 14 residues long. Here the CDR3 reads CASRGVAGYDEQYF. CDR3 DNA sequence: TGTGCCAGCAGGGGCGTGGCCGGGTACGACGAGCAGTACTTC.

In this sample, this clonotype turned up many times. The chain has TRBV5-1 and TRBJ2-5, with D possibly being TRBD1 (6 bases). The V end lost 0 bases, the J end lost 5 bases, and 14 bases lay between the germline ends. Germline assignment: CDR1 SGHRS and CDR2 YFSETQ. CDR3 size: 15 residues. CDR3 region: CASSLEFWGLETQYF. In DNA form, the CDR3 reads TGCGCCAGCAGCTTGGAGTTCTGGGGGCTTGAGACCCAGTACTTC. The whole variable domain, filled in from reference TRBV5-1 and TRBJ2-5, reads KAGVTQTPRYLIKTRGQQVTLSCSPISGHRSVSWYQQTPGQGLQFLFEYFSETQRNKGNFPGRFSGRQFSNSRSEMNVSTLELGDSALYLCASSLEFWGLETQYFGPGTRLLVL.

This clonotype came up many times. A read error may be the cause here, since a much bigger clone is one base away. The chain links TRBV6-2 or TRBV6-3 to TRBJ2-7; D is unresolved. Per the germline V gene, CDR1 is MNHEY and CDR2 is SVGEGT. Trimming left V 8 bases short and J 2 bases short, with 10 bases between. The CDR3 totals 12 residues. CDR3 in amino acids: CASRQETYEQYF. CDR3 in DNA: TGTGCCAGCCGGCAGGAAACCTACGAGCAGTACTTC.

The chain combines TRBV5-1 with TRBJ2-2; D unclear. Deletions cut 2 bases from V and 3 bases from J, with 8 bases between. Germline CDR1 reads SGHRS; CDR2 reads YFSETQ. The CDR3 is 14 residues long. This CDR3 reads CASSFSMDTGELFF. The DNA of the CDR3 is TGCGCCAGCAGCTTTAGTATGGACACCGGGGAGCTGTTTTTT.

The CDR3 loop reads CASSLSIVNQPQHF. In DNA, the CDR3 is TGTGCCAGCAGTTTATCGATTGTTAATCAGCCCCAGCATTTT. V usage is TRBV27 and J usage is TRBJ1-5, with no clear D. The CDR3 consists of 14 residues. V was shortened by 0 bases and J by 4 bases, with 7 bases between the two germline ends. Germline CDR1 reads MNHEY; CDR2 reads SMNVEV (reference sequence).

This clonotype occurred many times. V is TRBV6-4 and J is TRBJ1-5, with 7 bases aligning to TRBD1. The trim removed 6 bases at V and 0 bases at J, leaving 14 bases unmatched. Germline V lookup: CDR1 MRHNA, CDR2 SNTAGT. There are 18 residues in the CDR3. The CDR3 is CASSKPRDSPHSNQPQHF. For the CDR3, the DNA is TGTGCCAGCAGCAAACCACGGGACAGCCCGCATAGCAATCAGCCCCAGCATTTT.

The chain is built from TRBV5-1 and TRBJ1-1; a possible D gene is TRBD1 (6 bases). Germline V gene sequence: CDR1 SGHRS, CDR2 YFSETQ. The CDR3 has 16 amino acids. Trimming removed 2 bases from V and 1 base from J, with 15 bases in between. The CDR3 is CASSFLGEGGNTEAFF. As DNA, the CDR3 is TGCGCCAGCAGCTTCCTCGGGGAGGGGGGGAACACTGAAGCTTTCTTT. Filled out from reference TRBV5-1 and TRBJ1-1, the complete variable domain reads KAGVTQTPRYLIKTRGQQVTLSCSPISGHRSVSWYQQTPGQGLQFLFEYFSETQRNKGNFPGRFSGRQFSNSRSEMNVSTLELGDSALYLCASSFLGEGGNTEAFFGQGTRLTVV.

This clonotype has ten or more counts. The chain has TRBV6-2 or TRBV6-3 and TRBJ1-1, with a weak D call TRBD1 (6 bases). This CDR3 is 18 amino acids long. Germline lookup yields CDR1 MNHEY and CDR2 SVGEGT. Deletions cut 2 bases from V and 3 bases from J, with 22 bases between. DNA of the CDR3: TGTGCCAGCAGTTACGCATCGACAGCACCCTCAGGGGACACTGAAGCTTTCTTT. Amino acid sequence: CASSYASTAPSGDTEAFF.

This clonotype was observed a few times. CDR3 nucleotide sequence: TGTGCCAGCAGCCCAATTAACAGGGGTGGGGGCACCTACGAGCAGTACTTC. The encoded protein is CASSPINRGGGTYEQYF. The chain couples TRBV11-2 to TRBJ2-7, with 7 bases fitting TRBD1. CDR3 length: 17 residues. J was trimmed by 2 bases and V by 5 bases; bases with no gene match: 15. Germline assignment: CDR1 SGHAT and CDR2 FQNNGV.

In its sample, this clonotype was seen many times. The CDR3 is CASSYGTASYGYTF. CDR3 coding DNA: TGTGCCAGCAGTTACGGAACAGCCAGCTATGGCTACACCTTC. This chain links TRBV6-5 with TRBJ1-2; D gene unclear. Per the germline V gene, CDR1 is MNHEY and CDR2 is SVGAGI. V gave up 2 bases and J gave up 4 bases, with 11 bases separating them. CDR3 length: 14 amino acids.

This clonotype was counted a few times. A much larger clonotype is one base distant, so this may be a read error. In DNA form, the CDR3 reads TGTGCCAGCAGCCAGGGACTAGCGGGAAGAGAGACCAAGTACTTC. It encodes CASSQGLAGRETKYF. This chain joins TRBV14 and TRBJ2-5; 13 nucleotides align to TRBD2. The CDR3 runs to 15 residues. Germline V gives CDR1 SGHDN, CDR2 FVKESK. Full variable domain (outside the CDR3, taken from reference TRBV14 and TRBJ2-5): EAGVTQFPSHSVIEKGQTVTLRCDPISGHDNLYWYRRVMGKEIKFLLHFVKESKQDESGMPNNRFLAERTGGTYSTLKVQPAELEDSGVYFCASSQGLAGRETKYFGPGTRLLVL.

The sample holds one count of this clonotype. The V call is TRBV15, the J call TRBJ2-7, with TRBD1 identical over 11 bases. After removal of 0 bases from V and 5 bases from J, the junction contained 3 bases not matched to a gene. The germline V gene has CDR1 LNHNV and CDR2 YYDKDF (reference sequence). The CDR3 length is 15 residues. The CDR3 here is CATSRDGQGADEQYF. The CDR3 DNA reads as TGTGCCACCAGCAGAGATGGACAGGGGGCGGACGAGCAGTACTTC.

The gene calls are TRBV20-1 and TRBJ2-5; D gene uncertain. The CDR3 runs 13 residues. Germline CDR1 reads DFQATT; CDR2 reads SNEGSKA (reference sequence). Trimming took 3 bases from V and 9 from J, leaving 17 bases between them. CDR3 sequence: CSASLGDQRAQYF. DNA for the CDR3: TGCAGTGCTAGCCTTGGCGATCAAAGGGCCCAGTACTTC.

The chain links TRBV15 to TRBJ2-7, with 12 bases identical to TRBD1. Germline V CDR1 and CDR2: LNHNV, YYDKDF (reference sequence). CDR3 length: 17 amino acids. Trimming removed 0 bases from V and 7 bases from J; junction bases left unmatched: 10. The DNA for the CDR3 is TGTGCCACCAGCAGAGATCAGTCTGGGACAGGGGGCGGGGAGCAGTACTTC. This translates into CATSRDQSGTGGGEQYF.

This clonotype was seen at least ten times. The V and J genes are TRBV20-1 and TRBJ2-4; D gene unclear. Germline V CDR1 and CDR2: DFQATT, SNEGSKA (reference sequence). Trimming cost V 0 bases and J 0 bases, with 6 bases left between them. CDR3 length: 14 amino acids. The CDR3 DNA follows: TGCAGTGCTAGAGAGGGCCTAGCCAAAAACATTCAGTACTTC. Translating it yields CSAREGLAKNIQYF.

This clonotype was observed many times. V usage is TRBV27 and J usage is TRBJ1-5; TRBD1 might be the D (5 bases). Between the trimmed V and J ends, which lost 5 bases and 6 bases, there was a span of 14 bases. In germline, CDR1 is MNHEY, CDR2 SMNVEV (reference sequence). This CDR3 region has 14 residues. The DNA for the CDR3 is TGTGCCAGCAGTGTCAGGGTCGGGTTTCAGCCCCAGCATTTT. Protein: CASSVRVGFQPQHF.

CDR3 sequence (DNA): TGTGCCAGCAGTTTAGACGGCAGGGCCCTGGGTGGCTACACCTTC. Translation: CASSLDGRALGGYTF. The V call is TRBV28, the J call TRBJ1-2; D perhaps matches TRBD1 (5 bases). In germline, CDR1 is MDHEN, CDR2 SYDVKM. V dropped 2 bases and J dropped 7 bases, with 17 bases sitting between them. CDR3 length: 15 amino acids.